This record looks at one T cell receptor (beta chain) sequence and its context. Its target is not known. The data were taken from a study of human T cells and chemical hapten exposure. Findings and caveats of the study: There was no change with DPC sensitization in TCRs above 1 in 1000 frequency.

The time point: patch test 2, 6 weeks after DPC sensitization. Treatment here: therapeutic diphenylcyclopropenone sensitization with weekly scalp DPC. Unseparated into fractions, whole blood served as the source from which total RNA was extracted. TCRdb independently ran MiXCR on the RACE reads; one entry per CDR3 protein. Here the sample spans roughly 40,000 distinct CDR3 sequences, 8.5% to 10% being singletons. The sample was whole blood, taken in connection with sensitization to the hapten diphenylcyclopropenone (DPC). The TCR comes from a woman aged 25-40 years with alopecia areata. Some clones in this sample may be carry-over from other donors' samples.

CDR3 sequence (DNA): TGTGCCAGCAGTGAGTCTGCGGGGGCAACAGATACGCAGTATTTT. Encoded protein: CASSESAGATDTQYF. The chain has TRBV6-4 and TRBJ2-3, with D possibly TRBD2 on 7 matching bases. The CDR3 is 15 residues long. CDR1 MRHNA and CDR2 SNTAGT come from the germline V gene. Deletions cut 3 bases from V and 3 bases from J, with 13 bases between.